Shown below are 2 T cell receptor beta chains from a single sample sequenced in a study of preoperative IRX-2 immunotherapy in early breast cancer. Treatment meaning: preoperative locoregional IRX-2 cytokine immunotherapy. Produced via immunoSEQ multiplex PCR; TCRdb's table is partial and in-frame only. This table has tens of thousands of clones, roughly four fifths appearing once. The sample here was lymph node tissue, taken after IRX-2 immunotherapy. These receptors were taken from a human donor with breast cancer.

The chain carries TRBV6-8 and TRBJ2-6; D is uncertain. In germline, CDR1 is MNHGY, CDR2 SAAAGT. V was trimmed by 7 bases and J by 0 bases, leaving 16 bases between them. The CDR3 is 17 residues long. In DNA, the CDR3 is TGTGCCAGCACCCGCCAAAGATCCTTCTCTGGGGCCAACGTCCTGACTTTC. The encoded protein is CASTRQRSFSGANVLTF.

This sequence joins TRBV5-1 and TRBJ2-7; 7 bases match TRBD1. V shed 0 bases and J 3 bases; nucleotides not matched to a gene: 6. Per the germline V gene, CDR1 is SGHRS and CDR2 is YFSETQ. The CDR3 runs 15 residues. CDR3 in DNA: TGCGCCAGCAGCTTGGGTAGACAGGGAAGCTACGAGCAGTACTTC. Translated: CASSLGRQGSYEQYF.